These 10 T cell receptor beta chains originate from one sample sequenced in a study of blood T cells in healthy people across ages. The second PCR ran roughly 6 to 12 cycles with a sample-barcoded 5' primer and J-beta primers. Via MiXCR, TCRdb re-called the 5' RACE reads, giving one row per CDR3 protein. The sample holds hundreds of thousands of distinct CDR3 sequences, around 48% seen once. Sequencing used blood. The receptors shown here come from a man aged 25-45 years in good health.

This clonotype has only a few counts. CDR3 in amino acids: CASSGGVGYGYTF. In DNA, the CDR3 is TGTGCCAGCAGCGGAGGGGTTGGCTATGGCTACACCTTC. The chain recombines TRBV9 with TRBJ1-2; D possibly corresponds to TRBD1 (5 bases). Germline assignment: CDR1 SGDLS and CDR2 YYNGEE. This CDR3 has 13 amino acids. V dropped 3 bases and J dropped 4 bases, with 10 bases sitting between them.

V and J are TRBV18 and TRBJ2-1; D is unresolved. Germline V gives CDR1 KGHSH, CDR2 LQKENI. V lost 2 bases and J 7 bases, leaving 12 bases between the germline ends. The CDR3 has 14 residues. CDR3 DNA sequence: TGTGCCAGCTCACCAATCAACAGTATGAATGAGCAGTTCTTC. Residues: CASSPINSMNEQFF.

This sequence joins TRBV10-3 and TRBJ2-3, with D unclear. Trimming took 3 bases from V and 0 from J, leaving 7 bases between them. Germline lookup yields CDR1 ENHRY and CDR2 SYGVKD. This CDR3 contains 14 residues. Here the CDR3 DNA reads TGTGCCATCAGTGATTCCAGGAGCACAGATACGCAGTATTTT. This encodes CAISDSRSTDTQYF.

The gene calls are TRBV7-2 and TRBJ2-1, with a tentative D call TRBD1 (6 bases). The CDR3 consists of 15 residues. V was cut by 5 bases and J by 7 bases, with 18 bases left in between. CDR1 is SGHTA, CDR2 FQGNSA, per germline. CDR3 sequence (DNA): TGTGCCAGCAGCCCCGGGACATTCGGACGGAATGAGCAGTTCTTC. It encodes CASSPGTFGRNEQFF.

The chain uses TRBV7-2 and TRBJ1-6; D uncertain. Germline-derived CDR1 and CDR2 are SGHTA and FQGNSA. Between the trimmed V and J ends, which lost 2 bases and 7 bases, there was a span of 15 bases. The CDR3 contains 16 residues. Written as DNA, the CDR3 is TGTGCCAGCAGCTTAAGGGTTCAAGTCCCCAATTCACCCCTCCACTTT. The encoded protein is CASSLRVQVPNSPLHF.

V gene TRBV29-1 combines with J gene TRBJ2-2; TRBD1 aligns across 8 bases. The germline V gene has CDR1 SQVTM and CDR2 ANQGSEA. Losses at the gene ends were 5 bases for V and 3 bases for J; bases not matched to a gene: 11. The CDR3 contains 16 residues. CDR3 DNA: TGCAGCGTTTCTTCTTTAGGACAGGGATACACCGGGGAGCTGTTTTTT. Amino acids: CSVSSLGQGYTGELFF.

The gene calls are TRBV6-1 and TRBJ2-7; TRBD2 is a possible D gene (6 bases). The CDR3 extends over 15 amino acids. Trimming removed 5 bases at V and 4 bases at J, with 18 bases between. CDR1 is MNHNS and CDR2 is SASEGT in the germline V gene. In nucleotides, the CDR3 is TGTGCCAGCAGTTCCCTCGGGGGTTCGGGGTACGAGCAGTACTTC. The encoded protein is CASSSLGGSGYEQYF.

The gene calls are TRBV14 and TRBJ2-5; D call uncertain. Deletions cut 0 bases from V and 5 bases from J, with 16 bases between. CDR3 length: 16 residues. In germline, CDR1 is SGHDN, CDR2 FVKESK. CDR3 DNA sequence: TGTGCCAGCAGCCAAGAAATCTCGGGTGCCGGGGAGACCCAGTACTTC. This encodes CASSQEISGAGETQYF.

The gene calls are TRBV3-1 and TRBJ1-4, with D possibly TRBD1 on 5 matching bases. Germline V gene sequence: CDR1 LGHDT, CDR2 YNNKEL (reference sequence). V lost 3 bases and J lost 8, with 19 bases in between. The CDR3 runs to 16 residues. In DNA form, the CDR3 reads TGTGCCAGCAGCCATCCTACAGGATACCTTAAAGAAAAACTGTTTTTT. This codes for CASSHPTGYLKEKLFF.

The chain uses TRBV24-1 and TRBJ2-1; a weak D match, TRBD1 (6 bases). Per the germline V gene, CDR1 is KGHDR and CDR2 is SFDVKD. The ends were cut back, 5 bases at V and 9 bases at J, with 10 bases in the middle. This CDR3 is 12 amino acids long. CDR3 coding DNA: TGTGCCACCAGTGGGCAGGGGAGTGAGCAGTTCTTC. Translation: CATSGQGSEQFF.